Listed below are T cell receptor beta chains from one sample, sequenced in a study of blood T cell repertoires in COVID-19. Repertoires were generated with immunoSEQ multiplex PCR, while TCRdb's copy carries only in-frame clones and drops some. The sample holds a few hundred thousand clones, around 90% seen once. The specimen sequenced was PBMCs or T cells enriched from blood (not recorded which). These receptors came from a woman aged 18-30 years who had recovered from COVID-19. Both conserved end residues are part of each CDR3. A D gene is named only where the DNA matches it firmly. Only some rows state a clone size, as once, few, many or a class for expanded clones.

TRBV3-1/TRBV3-2	-	TRBD1	TRBJ2-7	TGTGCCAGCAGTAATACAGGGGGTTTATCCTACGAGCAGTACTTC	CASSNTGGLSYEQYF
TRBV6-5	-	TRBD1	TRBJ1-3	TGTGCCAGCAGTCAATACAGGGGTAGTGGAAACACCATATATTTT	CASSQYRGSGNTIYF
TRBV7-3	-	-	TRBJ2-1	TGTGCCAGCAGCCCCAGGTGGGGGGGGGCCCCTCCTTACAATGAGCAGTTCTTC	CASSPRWGGAPPYNEQFF
TRBV5-4	-	TRBD1	TRBJ2-7	TGTGCCAGCAGCCCGGACAGGGGGCGAGGCGAGCAGTACTTC	CASSPDRGRGEQYF
TRBV6-5	-	TRBD1	TRBJ1-6	TGTGCCAGCAGCACTCAGGACAGGGCAAGCTCACCCCTCCACTTT	CASSTQDRASSPLHF
TRBV7-3	-	TRBD1	TRBJ1-1	TGTGCCAGCAGCCCAGGACAGGGGAGCACTGAAGCTTTCTTT	CASSPGQGSTEAFF
TRBV7-9	-	-	TRBJ1-2	TGTGCCAGCAGCCCCGGCCGGGGAGTCTATGGCTACACCTTC	CASSPGRGVYGYTF
TRBV2	-	-	TRBJ2-7	TGTGCCAGCAGTCCCTTGTTCCTCCCTTTCTCAGGCTCCTACGAGCAGTACTTC	CASSPLFLPFSGSYEQYF
TRBV6-2/TRBV6-3	-	-	TRBJ2-7	TGTGCCAGCAGCCGACAGATACCCTCCTACGAGCAGTACTTC	CASSRQIPSYEQYF
TRBV28	once	-	TRBJ2-5	TGTGCCAGCAGTTTTGTGGCGGCCCAAGAGACCCAGTACTTC	CASSFVAAQETQYF
TRBV4-3	-	-	TRBJ2-7	TGCGCCAGCAGCCAAGATTGGGGGCAGGGCTACGAGCAGTACTTC	CASSQDWGQGYEQYF
TRBV12-3/TRBV12-4	-	-	TRBJ1-6	TGTGCCAGCGCCAACAGGGATAATTCACCCCTCCACTTT	CASANRDNSPLHF
TRBV7-8	-	-	TRBJ1-2	TGTGCCAGCAGCTTATGGTCGAGCTATGGCTACACCTTC	CASSLWSSYGYTF
TRBV7-2	-	TRBD1	TRBJ2-3	TGTGCCAGCAGCTTAGGAGAGGACAGGTACTCAGATACGCAGTATTTT	CASSLGEDRYSDTQYF
TRBV5-1	-	-	TRBJ2-7	TGCGCCAGCAGCCCGGGGGACAGCCTCGAGCAGTACTTC	CASSPGDSLEQYF
TRBV11-2	few	TRBD1	TRBJ1-5	TGTGCCAGCAGCTTCACAGGGGGCCGGGGACAGCCCCAGCATTTT	CASSFTGGRGQPQHF
TRBV4-3	-	TRBD2	TRBJ2-5	TGCGCCAGCAGCCAAGAAATATTAGCGGGGGCCGCTATACAAGAGACCCAGTACTTC	CASSQEILAGAAIQETQYF
TRBV28	-	-	TRBJ1-2	TGTGCCAGCAGTTTCCAGGGAGGTACTGGCTACACCTTC	CASSFQGGTGYTF
TRBV4-1	-	TRBD1	TRBJ1-6	TGCGCCAGCAAACAGGGGAGCTCCTATAATTCACCCCTCCACTTT	CASKQGSSYNSPLHF
TRBV2	-	-	TRBJ1-1	TGTGCCAGCACCGCGACTGTGAACACTGAAGCTTTCTTT	CASTATVNTEAFF
TRBV27	-	TRBD1	TRBJ2-7	TGTGCCAGCAGTGGGGGACAGGGATACTACGAGCAGTACTTC	CASSGGQGYYEQYF
TRBV7-2	-	TRBD1	TRBJ1-4	TGTGCCAGCAGTTACTCCTTCGCCGGGACAGGTCCCCTGGAACTGTTTTTT	CASSYSFAGTGPLELFF
TRBV6-5	-	-	TRBJ1-4	TGTGCCAGCAGGAGGGCCCAAGGGGAAAAACTGTTTTTT	CASRRAQGEKLFF
TRBV4-2	-	TRBD2	TRBJ2-1	TGTGCCAGCAGCCAAGATCAGGCAGCGGGGACCCTAGGGGAGCAGTTCTTC	CASSQDQAAGTLGEQFF
TRBV11-3	-	TRBD1	TRBJ2-3	TGTGCCAGCAGCTTAGGGGGGACAGGGGGCAGAGATACGCAGTATTTT	CASSLGGTGGRDTQYF
TRBV7-8	-	TRBD1	TRBJ1-5	TGTGCCAGCAGCTCGGGACAGTACAATCAGCCCCAGCATTTT	CASSSGQYNQPQHF